Listed here are 15 T cell receptor beta chains from one sample, sequenced in a study of T cells in localized non-small cell lung cancer. TCRdb keeps only in-frame clones here, not all; method: immunoSEQ multiplex PCR. In the table there are about 59,000 clones, roughly 90% of which are singletons. The sequencing used peripheral blood, collected before any cancer treatment. All receptors come from a man between 40 and 69 years old with stage I lung adenocarcinoma.

This clone showed up just once. The rearrangement uses TRBV19 and TRBJ1-2; TRBD1 matches at 9 bases. Per germline, CDR1 LNHDA and CDR2 SQIVND (reference sequence). CDR3 length equals 15 residues. The junction had 6 bases not matched to a gene; V was cut back by 3 bases and J by 4 bases. The CDR3 loop is CASSIGDRVIYGYTF. The DNA of the CDR3 is TGTGCCAGTAGTATCGGGGACAGGGTTATCTATGGCTACACCTTC.

The rearrangement joins TRBV18 to TRBJ2-7; TRBD1 aligns across 9 bases. Germline V gene sequence: CDR1 KGHSH, CDR2 LQKENI. The CDR3 contains 12 residues. The V and J ends lost 6 bases and 12 bases, in that order; junction bases with no gene match: 9. CDR3 DNA: TGTGCCAGCTCTACCGGACAGGGGCAACCGTACTTC. Residues: CASSTGQGQPYF.

The chain joins TRBV5-8 to TRBJ2-7; D is unclear. Trimming took 1 base from V and 2 from J, leaving 16 bases between them. Germline CDR1 SGHTS, CDR2 YDEGEE. The CDR3 totals 16 residues. The CDR3 region is CASSLFSGPRAYEQYF. CDR3 bases: TGTGCCAGCAGCTTGTTCTCAGGACCTAGGGCCTACGAGCAGTACTTC.

V gene TRBV4-1 combines with J gene TRBJ2-7; TRBD2 is a possible D gene (7 bases). This CDR3 comprises 14 residues. Deletions cut 0 bases from V and 2 bases from J, with 8 bases between. CDR1 and CDR2 (germline): MGHRA, YSYEKL. The CDR3 loop reads CASSQEGGAYEQYF. CDR3 nucleotide sequence: TGCGCCAGCAGCCAAGAAGGGGGGGCCTACGAGCAGTACTTC.

The chain couples TRBV4-3 to TRBJ1-4; D is perhaps TRBD1 (5 bases). Trimming took off 0 bases at V and 0 bases at J, with 11 bases between the two ends. Germline V gene lookup returns CDR1 LGHNA and CDR2 YSLEER. The CDR3 covers 17 residues. The CDR3 nucleotides read TGCGCCAGCAGCCAAGAGGGGGAGATCGCAACTAATGAAAAACTGTTTTTT. Protein: CASSQEGEIATNEKLFF.

This chain connects TRBV5-5 to TRBJ1-6; D perhaps matches TRBD1 (5 bases). V lost 3 bases and J 0 bases, leaving 13 bases between the germline ends. In germline, CDR1 is SGHKS, CDR2 YYEKEE (reference sequence). This CDR3 has 17 amino acids. CDR3: CASSSGTESSYNSPLHF. The CDR3 coding sequence is TGTGCCAGCAGCTCCGGGACGGAGAGCTCCTATAATTCACCCCTCCACTTT.

In DNA, the CDR3 is TGTGCCAGCAGCTCCCAAGCGGGAGCCCCAGAGACCCAGTACTTC. Protein sequence: CASSSQAGAPETQYF. The chain uses TRBV7-9 and TRBJ2-5, with TRBD2 matching 8 bases. The germline V gene encodes CDR1 SEHNR and CDR2 FQNEAQ (reference sequence). The ends lost 4 bases at V and 4 bases at J; junction bases unmatched: 8. The CDR3 is 15 residues long.

The CDR3 loop reads CASSPLGGLLTDTQYF. The CDR3 DNA reads TGCGCCAGCAGCCCTCTGGGAGGACTCCTCACAGATACGCAGTATTTT. The chain carries TRBV5-1 and TRBJ2-3, with a possible D match to TRBD2 (6 bases). V gave up 4 bases and J gave up 2 bases, with 17 bases separating them. CDR1 and CDR2 from the germline V gene are SGHRS and YFSETQ. The CDR3 is 16 amino acids.

The gene calls are TRBV18 and TRBJ2-1; TRBD2 aligns across 11 bases. Trimming took 4 bases from V and 8 from J; bases not matched to a gene: 4. Germline V lookup: CDR1 KGHSH, CDR2 LQKENI. This CDR3 region has 14 residues. The CDR3 DNA follows: TGTGCCAGCTCACATAGGACTAGCGGGTATGAGCAGTTCTTC. This gives the protein CASSHRTSGYEQFF.

This chain's CDR3 is CAISESLQGYSYNEQFF. CDR3 DNA sequence: TGTGCCATCAGTGAGTCGTTGCAGGGCTATTCCTACAATGAGCAGTTCTTC. This chain links TRBV10-3 with TRBJ2-1; D perhaps matches TRBD1 (5 bases). CDR1 ENHRY and CDR2 SYGVKD come from the germline V gene. V lost 0 bases and J 1 base, leaving 13 bases between the germline ends. The CDR3 extends over 17 amino acids.

This clone occurred once. The CDR3 here is CSVVQGATNYGYTF. DNA of the CDR3: TGCAGCGTTGTCCAGGGGGCTACGAACTATGGCTACACCTTC. The chain carries TRBV29-1 and TRBJ1-2; TRBD1 agrees at 8 bases. V lost 4 bases, J lost 2 bases, and 6 bases stayed unmatched. The CDR3 is made up of 14 amino acids. Germline CDR1 reads SQVTM; CDR2 reads ANQGSEA.

The chain uses TRBV25-1 and TRBJ1-2; TRBD1 aligns across 7 bases. Germline V gene sequence: CDR1 MGHDK, CDR2 SYGVNS. CDR3 size: 14 residues. V shed 1 base, J shed 8 bases, and the junction held 7 bases outside the gene matches. This CDR3 reads CASSELKGARGYTF. The CDR3 DNA follows: TGTGCCAGCAGTGAATTGAAGGGGGCGAGAGGCTACACCTTC.

The CDR3: CASSLAQGARDLELFF. CDR3 DNA sequence: TGTGCCAGCAGCTTAGCGCAGGGGGCCCGAGATCTCGAGCTGTTTTTT. V is TRBV7-2 and J is TRBJ2-2; 8 positions match TRBD1. Germline-derived CDR1 and CDR2 are SGHTA and FQGNSA. V was pared by 0 bases and J by 11 bases, with 11 bases of the junction left unmatched. The length of the CDR3 is 16 residues.

The genes are TRBV4-1 and TRBJ1-3; 7 bases align to TRBD1. The CDR3 is made up of 18 amino acids. Germline assignment: CDR1 MGHRA and CDR2 YSYEKL. After removal of 4 bases from V and 0 bases from J, the junction contained 12 bases not matched to a gene. CDR3 loop: CASSRLPGQLNSGNTIYF. The CDR3, as DNA: TGCGCCAGCAGCCGATTACCGGGACAGCTAAACTCTGGAAACACCATATATTTT.

The chain carries TRBV5-1 and TRBJ2-5; 8 bases fit TRBD2. The CDR3 totals 16 residues. Germline trimming cut 0 bases from V and 4 bases from J; bases unmatched to any gene: 8. CDR1 and CDR2 from the germline V gene are SGHRS and YFSETQ. The CDR3 spells CASSLVPAGAGETQYF. The CDR3 DNA reads as TGCGCCAGCAGCTTGGTCCCAGCGGGGGCGGGAGAGACCCAGTACTTC. Based on the CDR3 plus reference TRBV5-1 and TRBJ2-5, the full variable domain is KAGVTQTPRYLIKTRGQQVTLSCSPISGHRSVSWYQQTPGQGLQFLFEYFSETQRNKGNFPGRFSGRQFSNSRSEMNVSTLELGDSALYLCASSLVPAGAGETQYFGPGTRLLVL.